This TCR beta chain was sequenced in a study of regulatory T cells in long-lasting Graves disease. In germline, CDR1 is SGHNT, CDR2 YYREEE (reference sequence). The junction had 5 bases not matched to a gene; V was cut back by 0 bases and J by 8 bases. The length of the CDR3 is 14 residues. The TCR beta library used iRepertoire HTBI primers with Arm-PCR amplification of CDR3. TCRdb re-called the multiplex PCR reads with MiXCR, one entry per CDR3 protein. The table shows roughly 610,000 distinct CDR3 sequences, with roughly 15% occurring only once. As for time point: newly diagnosed GD, antithyroid drugs for less than 3 months. There was RNA extracted from PBMCs, and the TCR library was made from it. This same sample was also part of a study on T cells in Graves' hyperthyroidism and ophthalmopathy.

The starting material was peripheral blood mononuclear cells (PBMCs), obtained at new diagnosis, from a patient treated with antithyroid drugs. This TCR was recovered from a woman aged 30 to 39 with Graves disease. The genes are TRBV5-4 and TRBJ2-3; 8 bases are shared with TRBD1. CDR3 nucleotides: TGTGCCAGCAGCTTGGCGAGCACAGGGGGTACGCAGTATTTT. It is translated as CASSLASTGGTQYF.